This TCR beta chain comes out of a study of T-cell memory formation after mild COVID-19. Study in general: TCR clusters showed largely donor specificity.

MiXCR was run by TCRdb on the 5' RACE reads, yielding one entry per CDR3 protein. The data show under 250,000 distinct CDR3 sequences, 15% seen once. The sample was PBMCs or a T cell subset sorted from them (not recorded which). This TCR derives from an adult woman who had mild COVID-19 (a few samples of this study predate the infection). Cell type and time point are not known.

DNA of the CDR3: TGTGCCAGCAGCGACCGCAGGGGGCAAGGCTATGGCTACACCTTC. Protein: CASSDRRGQGYGYTF. This sequence joins TRBV3-1 and TRBJ1-2; 8 nucleotides agree with TRBD1. Germline assignment: CDR1 LGHDT and CDR2 YNNKEL (reference sequence). V trimming: 5 bases; J trimming: 4 bases; junction bases outside the gene matches: 9. There are 15 residues in the CDR3.